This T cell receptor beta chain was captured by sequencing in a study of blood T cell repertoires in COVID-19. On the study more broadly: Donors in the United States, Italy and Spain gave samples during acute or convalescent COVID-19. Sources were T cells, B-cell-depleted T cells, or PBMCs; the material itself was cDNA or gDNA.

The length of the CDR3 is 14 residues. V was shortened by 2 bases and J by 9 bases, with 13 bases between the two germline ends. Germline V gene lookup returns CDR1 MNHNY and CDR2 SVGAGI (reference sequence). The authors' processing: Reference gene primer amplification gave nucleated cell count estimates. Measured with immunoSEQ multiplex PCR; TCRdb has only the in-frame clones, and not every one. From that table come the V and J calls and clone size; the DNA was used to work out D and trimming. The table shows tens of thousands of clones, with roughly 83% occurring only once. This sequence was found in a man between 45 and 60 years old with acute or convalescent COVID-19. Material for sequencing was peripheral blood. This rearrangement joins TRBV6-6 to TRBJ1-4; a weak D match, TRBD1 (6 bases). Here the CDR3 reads CASSYATGAQKLFF. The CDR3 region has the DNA TGTGCCAGCAGTTACGCGACAGGCGCCCAAAAACTGTTTTTT.